These T cell receptor beta chains were read from a single sample in a study of cytomegalovirus exposure and HLA in healthy donors. Sequencing used immunoSEQ multiplex PCR; TCRdb keeps in-frame clones, though not all of them. The sample yields about 230,000 clones, around 85% seen once. Sequencing used PBMCs. The receptors shown here come from a human donor in good health. CDR3s leave out the opening cysteine and the closing phenylalanine or tryptophan.

>TRBJ2-7|TRBV4-1
ASSLQGANEQY
>TRBJ2-5|TRBV5-4
ASSSGTGGQETQY
>TRBJ2-1|TRBV5-1
ASSPEIGGRSYNEQF
>TRBJ2-1|TRBV6-5
ASSPRGGTYNEQF
>TRBJ2-3|TRBV7-9
ASSNERRASGTDTQY
>TRBJ2-7|TRBV5-4
ASSLAGGGSYEQY
>TRBJ1-1|TRBV11-2
ASSLERGGGTEAF
>TRBJ2-1|TRBV9
ASSVVQAGGVHEQF
>TRBJ1-1|TRBV7-5
ARSLAEAGGNTEAF
>TRBJ1-3|TRBV15
ATSRDNAAFSGNTIY
>TRBJ1-1|TRBV25-1
ASSEYFPDTEAF
>TRBJ1-2|TRBV14
ASSQDTVNYGYT
>TRBJ2-3|TRBV15
ATSRDGQGPPTDTQY
>TRBJ1-2|TRBV6-1
ASSEPAGGQNYGYT
>TRBJ2-7|TRBV7-8
ASSLTSDADEQY
>TRBJ2-2|TRBV29-1
SVRPGAGELF
>TRBJ2-3|TRBV21-1
AGLVGGRSTDTQY
>TRBJ2-7|TRBV10-3
AISESTSGRLGEQY
>TRBJ1-2|TRBV30
AWSEELNYGYT
>TRBJ1-2|TRBV7-9
ASTRTGAWGYT
>TRBJ2-3|TRBV19
ASSTLDRVEDTQY
>TRBJ2-7|TRBV4-2
ASSQGLGQPFYEQY
>TRBJ2-2|TRBV15
ATSRDYAGNTGELF
>TRBJ2-5|TRBV6-5
ASSFWGGLDQETQY
>TRBJ2-2|TRBV2
ASLPDRVAGELF
>TRBJ1-2|TRBV6-5
ASSYSAQGSGYT
>TRBJ1-6|TRBV2
ASNDRVSYNSPLH
>TRBJ2-1|TRBV5-1
ASSSGLAGFNEQF
>TRBJ2-7|TRBV4-1
ASSPSGRPSYEQY
>TRBJ2-3|TRBV4-2
ASSRGYQAPDTQY
>TRBJ2-7|TRBV27
ASRLRTSGGISSYEQY
>TRBJ1-5|TRBV19
ASSIFTGRSNQPQH
>TRBJ2-7|TRBV6-1
ASKDRIDEQY
>TRBJ2-2|TRBV28
ASSSFRENTGELF
>TRBJ1-1|TRBV2
ASREQVLNTEAF
>TRBJ2-3|TRBV7-8
ASSPLGLSSTDTQY
>TRBJ2-5|TRBV7-9
SSSMGLAEETQY
>TRBJ2-5|TRBV4-3
ASSQDHRGVETQY
>TRBJ1-2|TRBV4-1
ASSHGAATGLFYGYT
>TRBJ1-4|TRBV7-9
ASSGKIIAGSGEKLF
>TRBJ2-5|TRBV30
AWSGGGRETQY
>TRBJ2-1|TRBV2
ASSDRGLLNEQF
>TRBJ2-1|TRBV7-6
ASSPRQGGGSNEQF
>TRBJ1-5|TRBV2
ASGGGGTESNQPQH
>TRBJ2-1|TRBV7-9
ASSLDRGGNEQF
>TRBJ2-5|TRBV4-1
ASSQLATRGRAHRETQY
>TRBJ1-5|TRBV13
ASSLTGNQPQH
>TRBJ1-3|TRBV6-1
ATRPEGASGNTIY
>TRBJ1-5|TRBV6-1
ASNEFTDQPQH
>TRBJ2-7|TRBV11-1
ASSNRQGTYEQY
>TRBJ1-1|TRBV4-1
ASRNRGGTEAF
>TRBJ1-2|TRBV2
ASRTGTGYGYT
>TRBJ2-3|TRBV28
ASSFSGRENTQY
>TRBJ1-1|TRBV10-3
AISGLAEAF
>TRBJ2-3|TRBV29-1
SATIDYTDTQY
>TRBJ2-5|TRBV7-6
ASSLAPSGQSFFLETQY
>TRBJ2-7|TRBV5-4
ASSLAAVAGGEYHSYEQY
>TRBJ1-5|TRBV27
ASSLSGQGNQPQH
>TRBJ2-1|TRBV30
AWTGTSAYNEQF